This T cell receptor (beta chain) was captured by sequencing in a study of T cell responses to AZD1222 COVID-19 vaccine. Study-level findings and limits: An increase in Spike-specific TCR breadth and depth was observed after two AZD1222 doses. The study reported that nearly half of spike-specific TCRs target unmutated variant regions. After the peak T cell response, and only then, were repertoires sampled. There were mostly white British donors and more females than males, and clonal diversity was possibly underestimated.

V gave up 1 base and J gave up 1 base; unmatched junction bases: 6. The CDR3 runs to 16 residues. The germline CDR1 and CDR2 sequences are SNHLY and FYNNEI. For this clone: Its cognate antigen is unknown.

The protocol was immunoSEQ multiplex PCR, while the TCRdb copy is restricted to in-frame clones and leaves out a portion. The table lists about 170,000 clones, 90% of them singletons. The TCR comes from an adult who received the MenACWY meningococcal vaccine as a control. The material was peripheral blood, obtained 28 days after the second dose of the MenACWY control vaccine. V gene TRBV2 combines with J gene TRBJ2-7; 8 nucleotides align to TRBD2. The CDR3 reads CASSEGVSGDSYEQYF. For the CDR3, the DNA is TGTGCCAGCAGTGAAGGGGTTAGCGGGGATTCCTACGAGCAGTACTTC.